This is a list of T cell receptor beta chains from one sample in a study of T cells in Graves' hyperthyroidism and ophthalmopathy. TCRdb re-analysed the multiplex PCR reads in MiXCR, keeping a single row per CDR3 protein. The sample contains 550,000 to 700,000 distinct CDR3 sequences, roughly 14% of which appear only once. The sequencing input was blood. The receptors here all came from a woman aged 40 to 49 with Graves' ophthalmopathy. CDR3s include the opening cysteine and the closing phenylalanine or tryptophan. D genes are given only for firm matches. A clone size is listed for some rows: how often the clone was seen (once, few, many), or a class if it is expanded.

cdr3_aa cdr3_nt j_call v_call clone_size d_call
CASNGVSSSTGDSPLHF TGTGCCAGCAATGGGGTATCGTCATCCACAGGGGATTCACCCCTCCACTTT TRBJ1-6 TRBV6-1 . TRBD1
CSATGLSSWETQYF TGCAGTGCTACAGGACTCTCGTCGTGGGAGACCCAGTACTTC TRBJ2-5 TRBV20-1 many .
CASSYPGGPSGYYNEQFF TGTGCCAGCAGTTACCCTGGAGGGCCTAGCGGCTACTACAATGAGCAGTTCTTC TRBJ2-1 TRBV6-2/TRBV6-3 many TRBD2
CASSWPDSKGVNTEAFF TGTGCCAGCAGTTGGCCGGACAGCAAAGGAGTGAACACTGAAGCTTTCTTT TRBJ1-1 TRBV6-2/TRBV6-3 many .
CASSYSAGAAYEQYF TGTGCCAGCAGTTACTCGGCTGGAGCCGCCTACGAGCAGTACTTC TRBJ2-7 TRBV6-2/TRBV6-3 many .
CASSARTGGSSGANVLTF TGTGCCAGCAGTGCGAGGACAGGGGGCAGCTCTGGGGCCAACGTCCTGACTTTC TRBJ2-6 TRBV6-1 . TRBD1
CASSKDRGLAKNIQYF TGTGCCAGCAGCAAAGACAGGGGGCTAGCCAAAAACATTCAGTACTTC TRBJ2-4 TRBV6-1 many TRBD1
CASSYSGPIPDTQYF TGTGCCAGCAGTTACTCTGGTCCCATCCCAGATACGCAGTATTTT TRBJ2-3 TRBV6-5 many .
CASRSWGQGFHEQYF TGTGCCAGCAGGAGCTGGGGACAGGGGTTCCACGAGCAGTACTTC TRBJ2-7 TRBV27 many TRBD1
CASNGHPEQYF TGTGCCAGCAACGGACACCCCGAGCAGTACTTC TRBJ2-7 TRBV28 few .
CASSYWGQGARKAFF TGTGCCAGCAGTTACTGGGGACAGGGGGCGCGTAAAGCTTTCTTT TRBJ1-1 TRBV6-2/TRBV6-3 many TRBD1
CASSFGGSSLAKNIQYF TGTGCCAGCAGCTTCGGCGGGAGTTCTCTAGCCAAAAACATTCAGTACTTC TRBJ2-4 TRBV7-8 many TRBD2
CATSRADTEAFF TGTGCCACCAGTAGGGCTGACACTGAAGCTTTCTTT TRBJ1-1 TRBV24-1 many .
CASSLDLAGVSHYEQYF TGTGCCAGCAGCTTAGATCTAGCGGGGGTTTCCCACTACGAGCAGTACTTC TRBJ2-7 TRBV11-2 few TRBD2
CASSLPGTSYEQYF TGCGCCAGCAGCTTGCCGGGGACTAGCTACGAGCAGTACTTC TRBJ2-7 TRBV5-1 few TRBD2
CASSLGGTGNYEQYF TGCGCCAGCAGCTTGGGGGGGACAGGTAACTACGAGCAGTACTTC TRBJ2-7 TRBV5-1 many TRBD1
CASSLDPRAPPLHF TGTGCCAGCAGCTTAGATCCGAGGGCTCCACCCCTCCACTTT TRBJ1-6 TRBV11-2 . .
CASSYGTSNQPQHF TGCGCCAGCAGCTACGGGACTAGCAATCAGCCCCAGCATTTT TRBJ1-5 TRBV5-1 few .
CASSPMGQHQETQYF TGTGCCAGCAGCCCTATGGGACAGCACCAAGAGACCCAGTACTTC TRBJ2-5 TRBV2 many TRBD1
CASRNGGTHEQYF TGTGCCAGCAGGAACGGTGGGACCCACGAGCAGTACTTC TRBJ2-7 TRBV12-3/TRBV12-4 . .
CASSYRVPWETQYF TGTGCCAGCAGTTACAGAGTCCCCTGGGAGACCCAGTACTTC TRBJ2-5 TRBV6-5 once .
CASSLLAGELFF TGTGCCAGCAGCTTATTAGCCGGGGAGCTGTTTTTT TRBJ2-2 TRBV7-2 few .
CASSDPGGGEQYF TGTGCCAGCAGTGACCCGGGGGGGGGCGAGCAGTACTTC TRBJ2-7 TRBV6-1 . TRBD2
CASSQDRVAGGYEQYF TGTGCCAGCAGCCAAGATCGGGTAGCGGGGGGCTACGAGCAGTACTTC TRBJ2-7 TRBV3-1 . TRBD2
CASQSGRAIGEQYF TGTGCCAGTCAAAGCGGGAGGGCTATCGGCGAGCAGTACTTC TRBJ2-7 TRBV19 . TRBD2
CSVGGVGTGVRETQYF TGCAGCGTTGGAGGTGTTGGGACAGGGGTAAGAGAGACCCAGTACTTC TRBJ2-5 TRBV29-1 . TRBD1
CASSPLDTYGQPQHF TGTGCCAGCAGCCCCCTGGACACGTACGGGCAGCCCCAGCATTTT TRBJ1-5 TRBV7-9 many .
CASGLPPGQGNTEAFF TGTGCTAGTGGTCTCCCGCCCGGACAGGGTAACACTGAAGCTTTCTTT TRBJ1-1 TRBV12-5 many TRBD1
CASSGGTSGVGELFF TGTGCCAGCAGCGGCGGGACTAGCGGAGTCGGGGAGCTGTTTTTT TRBJ2-2 TRBV7-2 many TRBD2
CASSSGRGTEAFF TGTGCCAGCAGTTCAGGGAGGGGCACTGAAGCTTTCTTT TRBJ1-1 TRBV27 many .
CASSLEASGNTGELFF TGTGCTAGCAGCTTAGAGGCTAGCGGGAACACCGGGGAGCTGTTTTTT TRBJ2-2 TRBV7-7 . TRBD2
CASSLGVPGETQYF TGTGCCAGCAGCTTAGGGGTTCCCGGAGAGACCCAGTACTTC TRBJ2-5 TRBV11-3 many .
CAISESTASGPTYEQYF TGTGCCATCAGTGAGTCGACCGCTAGCGGGCCCACCTACGAGCAGTACTTC TRBJ2-7 TRBV10-3 few TRBD2
CATQLGARPQHF TGTGCCACCCAATTAGGGGCCCGGCCCCAGCATTTT TRBJ1-5 TRBV19 many .
CASSLTHGDQPQHF TGTGCCAGCAGTTTAACCCACGGGGATCAGCCCCAGCATTTT TRBJ1-5 TRBV12-3/TRBV12-4 many .
CASSLAGSIPAVDEQYF TGCGCCAGCAGCTTGGCCGGGAGTATCCCTGCGGTGGACGAGCAGTACTTC TRBJ2-7 TRBV5-1 . .
CATMGQGTYEQYF TGTGCCACCATGGGACAGGGGACCTACGAGCAGTACTTC TRBJ2-7 TRBV24-1 many TRBD1
CAISESTRAGGHGMNTEAFF TGTGCCATCAGTGAGTCGACTCGGGCAGGGGGCCATGGTATGAACACTGAAGCTTTCTTT TRBJ1-1 TRBV10-3 few TRBD1
CASSLNLGYQETQYF TGTGCCAGCAGTTTGAATCTGGGGTACCAAGAGACCCAGTACTTC TRBJ2-5 TRBV27 few .
CASSLAQTQYF TGTGCCAGCAGCCTCGCGCAGACCCAGTACTTC TRBJ2-5 TRBV11-2 many .
CSVLGPHTQYLAKNIQYF TGCAGCGTCCTCGGGCCACACACACAATATCTAGCCAAAAACATTCAGTACTTC TRBJ2-4 TRBV29-1 . .
CASREGDSYEQYF TGCGCCAGCAGGGAGGGGGATTCCTACGAGCAGTACTTC TRBJ2-7 TRBV5-1 . .